This T cell receptor (beta chain) was captured by sequencing in a study of tumor and adjacent non-tumor tissue in lung cancer. Study summary: The cohort had 12 to 13 adenocarcinoma, 2 squamous cell and 1 small cell patients. Findings and caveats of the study: Tumor repertoires had a smaller top 100 clone share than normal lung. Compared with tumor, normal lung showed significantly lower TCR diversity.

This clonotype was recorded at least ten times. The antigen is unknown. The template was RNA from unsorted bulk tissue. Three rounds of nested PCR, following a modified ARM-PCR protocol, produced the TCRbeta library. TCRdb called the multiplex PCR reads again in MiXCR, with one record for every CDR3 protein. The data hold about 93,000 distinct CDR3 sequences, with roughly 70% observed a single time. This CDR3 contains 14 residues. Trimming took 5 bases from V and 2 from J, leaving 11 bases between them. Germline-derived CDR1 and CDR2 are SEHNR and FQNEAQ (reference sequence). Sequencing input: lung tumor tissue. The rearrangement joins TRBV7-9 to TRBJ2-3; weak D call: TRBD1 (6 bases). This receptor was identified in a man aged 55 to 70 with non-small cell lung cancer. The CDR3 reads CASSPQGYTDTQYF. The CDR3 DNA is TGTGCCAGCAGCCCTCAGGGGTACACAGATACGCAGTATTTT.